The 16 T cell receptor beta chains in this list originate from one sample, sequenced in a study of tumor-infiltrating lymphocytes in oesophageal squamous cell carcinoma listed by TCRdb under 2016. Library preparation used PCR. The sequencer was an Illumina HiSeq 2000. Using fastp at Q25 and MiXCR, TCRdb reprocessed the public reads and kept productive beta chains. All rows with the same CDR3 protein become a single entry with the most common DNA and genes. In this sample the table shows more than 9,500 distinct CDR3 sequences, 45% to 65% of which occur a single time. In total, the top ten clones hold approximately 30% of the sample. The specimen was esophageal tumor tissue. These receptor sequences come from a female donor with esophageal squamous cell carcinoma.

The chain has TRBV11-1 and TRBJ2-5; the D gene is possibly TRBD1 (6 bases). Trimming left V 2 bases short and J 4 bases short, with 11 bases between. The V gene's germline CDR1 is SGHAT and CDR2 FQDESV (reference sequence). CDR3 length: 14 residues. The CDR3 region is CASSLTRGGETQYF. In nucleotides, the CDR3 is TGTGCCAGCAGCTTAACCAGGGGCGGAGAGACCCAGTACTTC.

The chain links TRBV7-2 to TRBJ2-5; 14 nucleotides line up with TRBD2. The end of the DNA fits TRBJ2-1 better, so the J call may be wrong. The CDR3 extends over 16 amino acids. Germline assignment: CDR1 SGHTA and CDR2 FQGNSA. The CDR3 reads CASSSGLAGAISEQFF. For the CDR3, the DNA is TGTGCCAGCAGCTCGGGACTAGCGGGAGCAATCTCCGAGCAGTTCTTC.

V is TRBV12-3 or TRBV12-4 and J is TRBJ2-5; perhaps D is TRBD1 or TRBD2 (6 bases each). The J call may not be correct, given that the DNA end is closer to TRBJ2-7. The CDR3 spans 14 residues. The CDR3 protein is CASSRGPGTYEQYF. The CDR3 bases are TGTGCCAGCAGCCGGGGGCCCGGTACCTACGAGCAGTACTTC.

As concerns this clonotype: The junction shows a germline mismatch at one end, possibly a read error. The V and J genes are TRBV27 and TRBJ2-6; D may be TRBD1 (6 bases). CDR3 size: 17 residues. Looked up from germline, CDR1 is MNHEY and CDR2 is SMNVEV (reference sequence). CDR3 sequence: CASRTGTWISGGNVLTF. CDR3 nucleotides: TGTGCCAGCAGGACCGGGACATGGATCTCTGGGGGCAACGTCCTGACTTTC.

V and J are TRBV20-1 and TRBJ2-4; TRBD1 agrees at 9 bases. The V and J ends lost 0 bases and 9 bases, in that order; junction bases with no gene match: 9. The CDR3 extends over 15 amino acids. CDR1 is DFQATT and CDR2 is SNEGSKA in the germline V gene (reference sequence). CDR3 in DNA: TGCAGTGCTAGAGATCCCGGGACAGGGATAAGCATTCAGTACTTC. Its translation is CSARDPGTGISIQYF.

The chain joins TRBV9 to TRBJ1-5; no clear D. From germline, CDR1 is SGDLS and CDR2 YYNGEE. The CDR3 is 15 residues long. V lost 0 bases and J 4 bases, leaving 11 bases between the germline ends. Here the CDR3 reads CASSVEEWGNQPQHF. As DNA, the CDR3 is TGTGCCAGCAGCGTAGAAGAATGGGGAAATCAGCCCCAGCATTTT.

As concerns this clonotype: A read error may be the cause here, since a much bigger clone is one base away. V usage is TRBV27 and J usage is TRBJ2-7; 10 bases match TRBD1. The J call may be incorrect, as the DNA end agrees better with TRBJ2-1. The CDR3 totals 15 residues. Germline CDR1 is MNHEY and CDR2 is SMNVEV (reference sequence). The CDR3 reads CASRLTGQGYYEQFF. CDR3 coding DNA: TGTGCCAGCAGGTTAACGGGACAGGGGTACTACGAGCAGTTCTTC.

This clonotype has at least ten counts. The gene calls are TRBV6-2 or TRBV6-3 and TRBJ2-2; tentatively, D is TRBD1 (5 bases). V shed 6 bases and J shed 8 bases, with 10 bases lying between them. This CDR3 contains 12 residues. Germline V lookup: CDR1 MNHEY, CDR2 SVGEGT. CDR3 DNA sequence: TGTGCCAGCAGAGTAGGGGCAGGGGAGCTGTTTTTT. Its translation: CASRVGAGELFF.

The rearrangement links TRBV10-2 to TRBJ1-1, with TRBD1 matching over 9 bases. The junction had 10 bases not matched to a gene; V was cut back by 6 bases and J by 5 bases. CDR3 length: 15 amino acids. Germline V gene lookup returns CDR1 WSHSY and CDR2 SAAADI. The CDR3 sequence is CASSGSTGGRTEAFF. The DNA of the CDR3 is TGCGCCAGCAGCGGTTCTACAGGGGGCAGGACTGAAGCTTTCTTT.

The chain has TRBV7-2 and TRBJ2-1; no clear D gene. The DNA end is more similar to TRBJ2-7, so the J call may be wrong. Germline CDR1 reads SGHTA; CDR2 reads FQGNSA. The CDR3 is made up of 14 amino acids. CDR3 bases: TGTGCCAGCAGCGCGCTACACAGCTCCTACGAGCAGTACTTC. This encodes CASSALHSSYEQYF.

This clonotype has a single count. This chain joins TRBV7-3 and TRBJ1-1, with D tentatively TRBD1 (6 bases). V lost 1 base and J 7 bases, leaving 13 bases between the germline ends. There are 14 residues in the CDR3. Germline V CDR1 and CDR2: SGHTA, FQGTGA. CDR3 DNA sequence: TGTGCCAGCAGCTTAAACGGACAGATAGGTGAAGCTTTCTTT. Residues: CASSLNGQIGEAFF.

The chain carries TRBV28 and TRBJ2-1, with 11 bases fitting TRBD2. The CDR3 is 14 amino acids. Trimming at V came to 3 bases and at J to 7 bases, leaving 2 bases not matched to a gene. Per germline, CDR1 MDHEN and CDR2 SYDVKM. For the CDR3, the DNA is TGTGCCAGCAGTTTCCTAGCGGGAGGTAATGAGCAGTTCTTC. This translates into CASSFLAGGNEQFF.

CDR3 in amino acids: CASSPGQSGANVLTF. CDR3 sequence (DNA): TGTGCCAGCAGCCCGGGACAGTCTGGGGCCAACGTCCTGACTTTC. The chain combines TRBV4-2 with TRBJ2-6, with 7 bases that match TRBD1. The trim removed 4 bases at V and 1 base at J, leaving 1 base unmatched. CDR3 length: 15 residues. Germline V gene lookup returns CDR1 LGHNA and CDR2 YNFKEQ.

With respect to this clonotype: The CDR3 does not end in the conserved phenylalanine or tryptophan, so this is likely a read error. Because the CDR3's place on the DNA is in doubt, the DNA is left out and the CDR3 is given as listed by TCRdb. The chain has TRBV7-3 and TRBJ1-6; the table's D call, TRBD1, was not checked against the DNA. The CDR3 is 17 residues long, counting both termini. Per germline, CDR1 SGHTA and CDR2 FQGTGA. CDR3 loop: CASSLNWGQGNEQYFGP.

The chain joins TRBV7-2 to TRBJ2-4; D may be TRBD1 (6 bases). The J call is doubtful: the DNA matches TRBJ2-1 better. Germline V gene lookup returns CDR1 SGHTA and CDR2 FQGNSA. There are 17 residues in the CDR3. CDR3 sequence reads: CASSLHVAGATYNEQFF. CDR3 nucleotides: TGTGCCAGCAGCTTACACGTCGCAGGGGCGACCTACAATGAGCAGTTCTTC.

CDR3 in amino acids: CASSPRTF. The CDR3 region has the DNA TGTGCCAGCTCACCACGGACTTTC. The chain combines TRBV18 with TRBJ2-6; D not certain. Trimming stripped 1 base from V and 18 bases from J, with 1 base between. Per germline, CDR1 KGHSH and CDR2 LQKENI. This CDR3 comprises 8 residues.